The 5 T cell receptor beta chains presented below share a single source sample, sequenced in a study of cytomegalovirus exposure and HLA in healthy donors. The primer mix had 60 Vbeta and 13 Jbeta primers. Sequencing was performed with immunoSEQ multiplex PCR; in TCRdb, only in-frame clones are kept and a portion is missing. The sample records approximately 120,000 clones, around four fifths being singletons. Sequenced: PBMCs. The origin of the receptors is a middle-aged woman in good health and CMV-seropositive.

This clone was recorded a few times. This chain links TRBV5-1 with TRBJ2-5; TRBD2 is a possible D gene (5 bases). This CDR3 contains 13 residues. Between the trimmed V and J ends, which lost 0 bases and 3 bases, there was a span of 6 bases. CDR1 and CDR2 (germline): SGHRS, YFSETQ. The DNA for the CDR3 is TGCGCCAGCAGCTTGGCGGGAAAAGAGACCCAGTACTTC. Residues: CASSLAGKETQYF.

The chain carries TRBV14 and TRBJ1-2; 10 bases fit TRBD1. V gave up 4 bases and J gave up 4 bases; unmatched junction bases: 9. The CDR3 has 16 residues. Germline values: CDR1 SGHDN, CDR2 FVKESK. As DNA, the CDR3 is TGTGCCAGCAGCCCCAACGACAGGGGGCATTTCTATGGCTACACCTTC. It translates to CASSPNDRGHFYGYTF.

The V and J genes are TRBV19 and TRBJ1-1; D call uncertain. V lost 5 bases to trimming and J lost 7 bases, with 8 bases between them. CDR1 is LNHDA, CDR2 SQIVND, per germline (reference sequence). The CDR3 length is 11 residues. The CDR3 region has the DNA TGTGCCAGTAGTGCGGCAATTGAAGCTTTCTTT. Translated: CASSAAIEAFF.

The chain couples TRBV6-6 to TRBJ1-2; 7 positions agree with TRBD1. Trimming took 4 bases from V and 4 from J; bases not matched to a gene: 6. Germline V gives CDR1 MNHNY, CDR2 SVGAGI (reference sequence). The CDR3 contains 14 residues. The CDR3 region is CASSWETGTYGYTF. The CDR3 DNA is TGTGCCAGCAGTTGGGAGACAGGGACCTATGGCTACACCTTC.

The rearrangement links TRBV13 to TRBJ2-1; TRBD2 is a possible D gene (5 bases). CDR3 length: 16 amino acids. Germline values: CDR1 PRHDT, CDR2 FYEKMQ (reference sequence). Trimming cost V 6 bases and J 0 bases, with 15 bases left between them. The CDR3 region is CASRRTGDSSYNEQFF. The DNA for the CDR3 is TGTGCCAGCAGACGGACCGGGGATAGCTCCTACAATGAGCAGTTCTTC.